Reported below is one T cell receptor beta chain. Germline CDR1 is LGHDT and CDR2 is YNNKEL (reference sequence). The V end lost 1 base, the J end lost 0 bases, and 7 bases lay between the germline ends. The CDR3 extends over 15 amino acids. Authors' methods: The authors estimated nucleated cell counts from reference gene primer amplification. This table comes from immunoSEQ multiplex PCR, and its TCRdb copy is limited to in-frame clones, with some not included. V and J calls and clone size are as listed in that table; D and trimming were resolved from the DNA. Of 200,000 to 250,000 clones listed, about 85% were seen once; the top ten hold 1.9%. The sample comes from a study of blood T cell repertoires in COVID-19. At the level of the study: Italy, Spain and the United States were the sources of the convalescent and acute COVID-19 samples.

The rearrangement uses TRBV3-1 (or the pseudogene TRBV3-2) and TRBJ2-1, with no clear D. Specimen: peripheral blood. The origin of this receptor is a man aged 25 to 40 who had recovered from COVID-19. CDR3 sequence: CASSQVADSYNEQFF. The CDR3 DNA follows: TGTGCCAGCAGCCAAGTGGCCGACTCCTACAATGAGCAGTTCTTC.